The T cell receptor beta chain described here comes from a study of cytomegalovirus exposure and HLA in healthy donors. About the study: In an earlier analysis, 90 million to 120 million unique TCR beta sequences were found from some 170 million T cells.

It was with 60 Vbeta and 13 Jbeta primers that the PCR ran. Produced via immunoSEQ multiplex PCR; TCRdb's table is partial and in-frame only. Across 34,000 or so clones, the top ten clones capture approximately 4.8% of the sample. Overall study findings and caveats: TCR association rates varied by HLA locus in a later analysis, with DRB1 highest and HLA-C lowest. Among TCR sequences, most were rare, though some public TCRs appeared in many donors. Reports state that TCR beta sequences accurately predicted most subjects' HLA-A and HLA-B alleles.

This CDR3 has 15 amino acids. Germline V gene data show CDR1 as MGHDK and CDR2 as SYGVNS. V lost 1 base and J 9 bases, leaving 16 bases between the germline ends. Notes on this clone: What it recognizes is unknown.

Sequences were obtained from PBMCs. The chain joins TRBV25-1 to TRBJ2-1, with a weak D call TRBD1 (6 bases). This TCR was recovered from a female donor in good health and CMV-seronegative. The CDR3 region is CASSELGTQTFEQFF. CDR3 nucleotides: TGTGCCAGCAGTGAATTGGGGACACAGACGTTTGAGCAGTTCTTC.